Listed below are T cell receptor beta chains from one sample, sequenced in a study of cytomegalovirus exposure and HLA in healthy donors. Only in-frame clones appear in the TCRdb table, and some are missing; sequencing was by immunoSEQ multiplex PCR. The top ten hold around 25% of the sample, which has 82,000 or so clones, roughly 9.1% seen once. The specimen was PBMCs. The origin of the receptors is a man in his 60s in good health and CMV-seropositive. Each CDR3 is given with its conserved first and last residue. A D gene is named only where the DNA matches it firmly. Some rows have no size entry. The others give once, few or many, or a class for an expanded clone.

TRBV5-4	TRBJ2-5	NA	TRBD2	TGTGCCAGCACCTTGGGACTAGCGGGGAGACAAGAGACCCAGTACTTC	CASTLGLAGRQETQYF
TRBV10-2	TRBJ1-2	few	NA	TGCGCCAGCAGTGAGTCTGCAGGGATCGCCTATGGCTACACCTTC	CASSESAGIAYGYTF
TRBV7-9	TRBJ1-1	few	NA	TGTGCCAGCAGCCCCCCCGGGGGAAGCGGGTACACTGAAGCTTTCTTT	CASSPPGGSGYTEAFF
TRBV15	TRBJ2-6	NA	TRBD2	TGTGCCACCAGCAGGGGACTATCCTCTGGGGCCAACGTCCTGACTTTC	CATSRGLSSGANVLTF
TRBV9	TRBJ1-1	NA	NA	TGTGCCAGCAGCGTAGGCTTCCGGTTGTCGGTCGGTGAAGCTTTCTTT	CASSVGFRLSVGEAFF
TRBV25-1	TRBJ2-1	NA	TRBD2	TGTGCCAGCAGTGAATTCTTTCCTAGCGGGAGAATGGGCAATGAGCAGTTCTTC	CASSEFFPSGRMGNEQFF
TRBV30	TRBJ1-3	NA	TRBD1	TGTGCCAGCACCGACAGGGGGCACGAAAACACCATATATTTT	CASTDRGHENTIYF
TRBV7-2	TRBJ1-3	NA	NA	TGTGCCAGCAGCTCTTACAGGGTTAGAGGAAACACCATATATTTT	CASSSYRVRGNTIYF
TRBV27	TRBJ2-7	NA	TRBD1	TGTGCCAGCAAAATCCGGGACAGGGGGCCTGAGCAGTACTTC	CASKIRDRGPEQYF
TRBV7-9	TRBJ1-4	NA	TRBD1	TGTGCCAGCAGTTTGGCAGGGGGATATGAAAAACTGTTTTTT	CASSLAGGYEKLFF
TRBV7-2	TRBJ2-1	few	NA	TGTGCCAGCAGCCCAGGGGGGCCATGGGGAGATGAGCAGTTCTTC	CASSPGGPWGDEQFF
TRBV6-5	TRBJ1-4	NA	TRBD1	TGTGCCAGCAGTCACAGGGGCGAAAAACTGTTTTTT	CASSHRGEKLFF
TRBV6-5	TRBJ1-5	few	TRBD1	TGTGCCAGCAGCCGGGACAGAAATCAGCCCCAGCATTTT	CASSRDRNQPQHF
TRBV10-1	TRBJ1-2	NA	TRBD1	TGCGCCAGCAGTTGTGGACAGGGCCGCCAGCCCTATGGCTACACCTTC	CASSCGQGRQPYGYTF
TRBV28	TRBJ2-7	NA	TRBD2	TGTGCCAGCAGGGAAACTAGCGGGAGGATTGGGGACGAGCAGTACTTC	CASRETSGRIGDEQYF
TRBV18	TRBJ2-1	NA	NA	TGTGCCAGCTCACTTACGCGCACAGGGCGAGACAATGAGCAGTTCTTC	CASSLTRTGRDNEQFF
TRBV6-6	TRBJ2-1	NA	NA	TGTGCCAGCAACAAGGGGGTAGATCTTTCCTACAATGAGCAGTTCTTC	CASNKGVDLSYNEQFF
TRBV6-5	TRBJ2-7	few	NA	TGTGCCAGCAGTGCTGGACAGAAGGGTAGCTACGAGCAGTACTTC	CASSAGQKGSYEQYF
TRBV6-5	TRBJ1-1	few	TRBD1	TGTGCCAGCAGTCCCCTTGACAGGGCCCCTGAAGCTTTCTTT	CASSPLDRAPEAFF
TRBV18	TRBJ2-7	few	TRBD2	TGTGCCAGCTCTTCGGGGGGACTAGCGGGAGGTTACTCCTACGAGCAGTACTTC	CASSSGGLAGGYSYEQYF
TRBV5-8	TRBJ2-7	few	TRBD1	TGTGCCAGCAGCGCCCGGGACAGGGGGTACGAGCAGTACTTC	CASSARDRGYEQYF
TRBV6-6	TRBJ2-2	NA	TRBD1	TGTGCCAGCAGCCCGGGACAGGGAAACACCGGGGAGCTGTTTTTT	CASSPGQGNTGELFF
TRBV6-6	TRBJ2-3	NA	NA	TGTGCCAGCAGTTACTCAACAGGGAAGAGCACAGATACGCAGTATTTT	CASSYSTGKSTDTQYF
TRBV7-2	TRBJ2-7	NA	TRBD1	TGTGCCAGCAGCTTAGCAGACAGGGCGGGTGAGCAGTACTTC	CASSLADRAGEQYF
TRBV18	TRBJ2-5	few	NA	TGTGCCAGCTCACCAAGGGGGGGCGAGACCCAGTACTTC	CASSPRGGETQYF
TRBV29-1	TRBJ1-2	few	TRBD1	TGCAGCGTTGAAGCGACAGGGTCCGTCTATGGCTACACCTTC	CSVEATGSVYGYTF
TRBV2	TRBJ2-3	few	TRBD2	TGTGCCAGCAGTGAAAGAGGGGCTAGCGGGAGGGCTGGCACAGATACGCAGTATTTT	CASSERGASGRAGTDTQYF
TRBV15	TRBJ1-5	few	TRBD1	TGTGCCACCACCCCTAGGCGGACAGGGACAACCAATCAGCCCCAGCATTTT	CATTPRRTGTTNQPQHF
TRBV27	TRBJ2-1	few	NA	TGTGCCAGCACCCCCCTAGGGGCCTACAATGAGCAGTTCTTC	CASTPLGAYNEQFF
TRBV7-2	TRBJ2-3	NA	TRBD1	TGTGCCAGCAGCGACCGGGACAGGGGCACAGATACGCAGTATTTT	CASSDRDRGTDTQYF
TRBV4-2	TRBJ1-1	NA	NA	TGTGCCAGCAGCCAAGACAGGGGGAACACTGAAGCTTTCTTT	CASSQDRGNTEAFF
TRBV6-5	TRBJ2-1	few	NA	TGTGCCACAGCCAGGGGAACCACTGAGCAGTTCTTC	CATARGTTEQFF
TRBV5-1	TRBJ2-1	NA	TRBD2	TGCGCCAGCAGCTTGGAGGGGACTACCCATGAGCAGTTCTTC	CASSLEGTTHEQFF
TRBV30	TRBJ2-1	few	TRBD2	TGTGCCTGGAGTGATCCGGGACTAGCGGGCCTCAATGAGCAGTTCTTC	CAWSDPGLAGLNEQFF
TRBV5-1	TRBJ1-1	few	NA	TGCGCCAGCAGCTCTGGGGGCGGGAACACTGAAGCTTTCTTT	CASSSGGGNTEAFF
TRBV6-6	TRBJ2-2	NA	TRBD1	TGTGCCAGCAGGGGGACAGGGGGCGGAACCGGGGAGCTGTTTTTT	CASRGTGGGTGELFF
TRBV30	TRBJ1-5	NA	TRBD1	TGTGCCTGGGGACAGGGACACAATCAGCCCCAGCATTTT	CAWGQGHNQPQHF
TRBV7-8	TRBJ2-5	few	NA	TGTGCCAGCAGCTTATACGAGTCCGGGGAGACCCAGTACTTC	CASSLYESGETQYF
TRBV30	TRBJ2-3	NA	NA	TGTGCCTGGAGTCTAGGACAGTACCAAACAGATACGCAGTATTTT	CAWSLGQYQTDTQYF
TRBV11-3	TRBJ2-7	few	NA	TGTGCCAGCAGCTTAGGACAGAACTACGAGCAGTACTTC	CASSLGQNYEQYF
TRBV9	TRBJ2-1	few	NA	TGTGCCAGCAGCGCCACCCCTTATGCGGGCAGCTCCTACAATGAGCAGTTCTTC	CASSATPYAGSSYNEQFF
TRBV5-1	TRBJ2-7	NA	NA	TGCGCCAGCAGCAGCCAGGGGGGCGACTACGAGCAGTACTTC	CASSSQGGDYEQYF
TRBV6-6	TRBJ1-2	NA	NA	TGTGCCAGCAGGCCGGGCGAGGGAAATGGCTACACCTTC	CASRPGEGNGYTF
TRBV7-9	TRBJ1-1	NA	TRBD1	TGTGCCAGCAGCTCGACGACAGGGAGGAGGACTGAAGCTTTCTTT	CASSSTTGRRTEAFF
TRBV2	TRBJ2-7	few	NA	TGTGCCAGCAGTGACCTCGGGGGAATCTACGAGCAGTACTTC	CASSDLGGIYEQYF
TRBV6-1	TRBJ1-1	few	NA	TGTGCCAGCTTACTGAAACTGAACACTGAAGCTTTCTTT	CASLLKLNTEAFF
TRBV6-1	TRBJ1-6	few	TRBD1	TGTGCCAGCACCTTCGAGGGACAGGGGAATTCACCCCTCCACTTT	CASTFEGQGNSPLHF
TRBV9	TRBJ2-1	few	TRBD2	TGTGCCAGCAGCGTAGGGATTCTAGCGGGGGGCCTAAATGAGCAGTTCTTC	CASSVGILAGGLNEQFF
TRBV29-1	TRBJ2-1	NA	TRBD2	TGCAGCGCTGTTGGGCGGGAGGCGAGCATGCAGTTCTTC	CSAVGREASMQFF
TRBV9	TRBJ2-1	few	TRBD2	TGTGCCAGCACACTAGCGGGGTCCAATGAGCAGTTCTTC	CASTLAGSNEQFF